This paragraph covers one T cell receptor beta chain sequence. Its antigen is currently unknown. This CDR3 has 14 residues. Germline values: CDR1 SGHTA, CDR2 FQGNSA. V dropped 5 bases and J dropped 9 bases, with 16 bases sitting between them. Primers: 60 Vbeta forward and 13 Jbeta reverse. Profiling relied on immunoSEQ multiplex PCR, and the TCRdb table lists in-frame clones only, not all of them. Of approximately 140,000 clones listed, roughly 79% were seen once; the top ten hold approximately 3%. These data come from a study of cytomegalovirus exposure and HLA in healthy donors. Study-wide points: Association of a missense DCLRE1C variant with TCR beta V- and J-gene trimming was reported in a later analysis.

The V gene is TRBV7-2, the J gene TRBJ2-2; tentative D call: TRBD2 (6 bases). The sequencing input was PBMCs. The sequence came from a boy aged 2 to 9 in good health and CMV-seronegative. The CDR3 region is CASSPPGVRRELFF. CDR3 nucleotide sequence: TGTGCCAGCAGCCCCCCGGGGGTCCGCCGGGAGCTGTTTTTT.